This TCR beta chain came from a study of cytomegalovirus exposure and HLA in healthy donors. Background on the study: A preliminary data release comprised 70 million to 95 million unique TCRs obtained from HLA-typed donors.

CDR3 size: 14 residues. The V gene's germline CDR1 is MNHNY and CDR2 SVGAGI (reference sequence). V gave up 7 bases and J gave up 7 bases; unmatched junction bases: 10. Study-wide points: Later analysis associated a missense DCLRE1C variant with TCR beta V- and J-gene trimming. Other equally common chains were less clonally expanded than HLA-associated TCR beta chains, a later analysis showed. The study put 150 to 200 TCR beta chains on its list as cytomegalovirus-associated.

It was with 60 Vbeta and 13 Jbeta primers that the PCR ran. Using immunoSEQ multiplex PCR, the repertoire was profiled, and TCRdb retains in-frame clones only, with some absent. Of some 170,000 clones in the sample, roughly 80% were seen once. Note on this clone: The antigen is not known.

The sequencing sample was made of PBMCs. This chain uses TRBV6-6 with TRBJ1-2; 9 bases are shared with TRBD1. This sequence was found in a man aged 40-55 years in good health and CMV-seronegative. The CDR3 nucleotides read TGTGCCAGCATCGAGACCGGGACAGGGTTTGGCTACACCTTC. Translated: CASIETGTGFGYTF.